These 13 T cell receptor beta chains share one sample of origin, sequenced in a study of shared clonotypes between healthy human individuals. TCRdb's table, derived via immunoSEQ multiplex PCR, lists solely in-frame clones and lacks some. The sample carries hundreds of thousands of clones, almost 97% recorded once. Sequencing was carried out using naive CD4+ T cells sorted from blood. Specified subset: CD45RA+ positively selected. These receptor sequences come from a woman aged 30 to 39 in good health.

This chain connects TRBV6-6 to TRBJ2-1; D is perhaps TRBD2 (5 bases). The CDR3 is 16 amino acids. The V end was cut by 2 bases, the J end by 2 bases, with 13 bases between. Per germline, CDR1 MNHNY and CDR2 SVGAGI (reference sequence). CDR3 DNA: TGTGCCAGCAGTTACGGTAGACTAAACCCCTACAATGAGCAGTTCTTC. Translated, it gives CASSYGRLNPYNEQFF.

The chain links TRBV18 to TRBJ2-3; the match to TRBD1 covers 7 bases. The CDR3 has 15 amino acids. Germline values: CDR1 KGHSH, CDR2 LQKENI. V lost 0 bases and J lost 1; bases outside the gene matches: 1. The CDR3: CASSPPTGGTDTQYF. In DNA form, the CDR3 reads TGTGCCAGCTCACCACCTACAGGGGGCACAGATACGCAGTATTTT.

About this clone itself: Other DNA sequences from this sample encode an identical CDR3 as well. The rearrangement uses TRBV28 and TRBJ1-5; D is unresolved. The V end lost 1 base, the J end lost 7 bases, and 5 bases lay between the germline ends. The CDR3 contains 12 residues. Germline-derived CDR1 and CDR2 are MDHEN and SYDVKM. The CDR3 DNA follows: TGTGCCAGCAGTTTATACGGACAGCCCCAGCATTTT. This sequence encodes CASSLYGQPQHF.

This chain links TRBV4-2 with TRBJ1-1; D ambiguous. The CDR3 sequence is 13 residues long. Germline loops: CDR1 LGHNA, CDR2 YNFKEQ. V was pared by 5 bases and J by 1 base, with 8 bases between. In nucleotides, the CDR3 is TGTGCCAGCAGCTTCCGGGCGAACACTGAAGCTTTCTTT. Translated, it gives CASSFRANTEAFF.

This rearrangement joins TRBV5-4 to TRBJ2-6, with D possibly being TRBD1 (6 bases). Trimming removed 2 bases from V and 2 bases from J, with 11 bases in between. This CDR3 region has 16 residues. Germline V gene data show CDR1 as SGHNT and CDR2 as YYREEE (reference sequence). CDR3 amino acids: CASSLQGRAGANVLTF. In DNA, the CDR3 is TGTGCCAGCAGCTTACAGGGAAGGGCTGGGGCCAACGTCCTGACTTTC.

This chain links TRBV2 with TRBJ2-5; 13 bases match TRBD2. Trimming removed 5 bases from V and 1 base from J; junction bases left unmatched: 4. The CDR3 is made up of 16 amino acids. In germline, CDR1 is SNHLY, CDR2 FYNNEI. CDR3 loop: CASSTRLAGGQETQYF. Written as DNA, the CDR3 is TGTGCCAGCAGTACAAGACTAGCGGGGGGCCAAGAGACCCAGTACTTC.

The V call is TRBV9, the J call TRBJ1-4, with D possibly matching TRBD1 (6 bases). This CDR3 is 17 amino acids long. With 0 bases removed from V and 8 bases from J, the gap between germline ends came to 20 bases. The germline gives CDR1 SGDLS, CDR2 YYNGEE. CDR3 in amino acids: CASSVASNRERGEKLFF. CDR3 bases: TGTGCCAGCAGCGTAGCCTCCAACAGGGAAAGGGGCGAAAAACTGTTTTTT. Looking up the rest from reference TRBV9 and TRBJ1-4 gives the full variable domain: DSGVTQTPKHLITATGQRVTLRCSPRSGDLSVYWYQQSLDQGLQFLIQYYNGEERAKGNILERFSAQQFPDLHSELNLSSLELGDSALYFCASSVASNRERGEKLFFGSGTQLSVL.

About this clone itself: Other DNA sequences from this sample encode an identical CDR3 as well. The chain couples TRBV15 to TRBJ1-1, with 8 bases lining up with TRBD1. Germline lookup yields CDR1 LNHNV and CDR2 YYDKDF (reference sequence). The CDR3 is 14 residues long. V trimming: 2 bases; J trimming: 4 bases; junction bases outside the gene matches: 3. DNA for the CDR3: TGTGCCACCAGCAGAAACAGGGGGGGCACTGAAGCTTTCTTT. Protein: CATSRNRGGTEAFF.

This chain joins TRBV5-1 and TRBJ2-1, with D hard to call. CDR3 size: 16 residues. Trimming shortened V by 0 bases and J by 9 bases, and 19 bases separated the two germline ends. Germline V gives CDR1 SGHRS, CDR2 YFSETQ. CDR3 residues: CASSLGQVTLGGEQFF. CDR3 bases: TGCGCCAGCAGCTTGGGCCAAGTGACGTTGGGCGGTGAGCAGTTCTTC. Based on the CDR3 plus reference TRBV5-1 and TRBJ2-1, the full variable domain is KAGVTQTPRYLIKTRGQQVTLSCSPISGHRSVSWYQQTPGQGLQFLFEYFSETQRNKGNFPGRFSGRQFSNSRSEMNVSTLELGDSALYLCASSLGQVTLGGEQFFGPGTRLTVL.

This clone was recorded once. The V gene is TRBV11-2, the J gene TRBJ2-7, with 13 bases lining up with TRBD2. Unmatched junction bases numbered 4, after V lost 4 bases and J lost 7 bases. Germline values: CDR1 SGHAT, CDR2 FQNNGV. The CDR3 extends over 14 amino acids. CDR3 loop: CASSSGLAGVEQYF. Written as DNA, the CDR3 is TGTGCCAGCAGCTCTGGACTAGCGGGAGTGGAGCAGTACTTC.

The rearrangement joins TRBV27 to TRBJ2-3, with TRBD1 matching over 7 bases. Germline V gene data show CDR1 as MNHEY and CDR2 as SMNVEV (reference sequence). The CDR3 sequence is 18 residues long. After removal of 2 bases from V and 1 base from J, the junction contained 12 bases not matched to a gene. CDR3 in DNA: TGTGCCAGCAGTTTAAAACGCCTTGAGGGGGCAGGCACAGATACGCAGTATTTT. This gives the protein CASSLKRLEGAGTDTQYF.

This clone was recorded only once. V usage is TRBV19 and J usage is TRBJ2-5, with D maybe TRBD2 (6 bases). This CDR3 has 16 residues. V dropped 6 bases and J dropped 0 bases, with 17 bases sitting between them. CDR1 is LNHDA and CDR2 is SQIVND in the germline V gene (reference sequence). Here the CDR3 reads CASSRTLALYQETQYF. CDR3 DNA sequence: TGTGCCAGTAGCAGGACACTAGCTTTGTACCAAGAGACCCAGTACTTC.

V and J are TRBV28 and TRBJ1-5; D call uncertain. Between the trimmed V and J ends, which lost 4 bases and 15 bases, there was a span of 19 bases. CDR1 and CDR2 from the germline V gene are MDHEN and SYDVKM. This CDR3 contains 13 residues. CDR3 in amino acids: CASSSSPGWVGHF. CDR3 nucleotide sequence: TGTGCCAGCAGTTCATCCCCGGGGTGGGTAGGGCATTTT.